This T cell receptor beta chain was observed in a study of T-cell reconstitution after alpha-beta-depleted transplantation in children. Points from the study as a whole: In patients about two months after transplant, alpha-beta T cells reportedly arose from several hundred expanded graft clones.

This clonotype was recorded a few times. The antigen remains unidentified. Unique molecular identifiers were used to barcode this TCRbeta library. TCRdb re-analysed the PCR reads in MiXCR, keeping a single row per CDR3 protein. The repertoire has fewer than 85,000 distinct CDR3 sequences, roughly 13% of them found once; the top ten carry 25% to 30%. Germline CDR1 and CDR2: SQVTM and ANQGSEA. The J segment lost 2 bases and the V segment lost 4 bases, leaving 3 bases of the junction unmatched. The length of the CDR3 is 13 residues. V is TRBV29-1 and J is TRBJ2-7; 9 bases align to TRBD1. This TCR was sampled from a male patient aged 2 to 9 who had a stem cell transplant for acute lymphoblastic leukemia, so the T cells may come from the graft donor. Sequences were derived from PBMCs, mostly from graft donor cells, sampled 180 days after TCRalphabeta/CD19-depleted stem cell transplant. The CDR3 DNA is TGCAGCGTTGGACGGGACAGGGCCTACGAGCAGTACTTC. This translates into CSVGRDRAYEQYF.